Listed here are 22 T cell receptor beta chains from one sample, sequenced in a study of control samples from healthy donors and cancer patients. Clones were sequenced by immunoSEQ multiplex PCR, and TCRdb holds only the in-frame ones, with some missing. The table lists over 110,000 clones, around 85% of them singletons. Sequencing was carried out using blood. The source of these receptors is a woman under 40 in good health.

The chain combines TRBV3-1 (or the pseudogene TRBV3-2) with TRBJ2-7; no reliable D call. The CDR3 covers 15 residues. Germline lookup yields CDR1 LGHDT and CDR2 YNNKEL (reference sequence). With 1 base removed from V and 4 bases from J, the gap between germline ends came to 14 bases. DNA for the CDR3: TGTGCCAGCAGCCAAGGGTTCCAGGTTCCTTACGAGCAGTACTTC. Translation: CASSQGFQVPYEQYF.

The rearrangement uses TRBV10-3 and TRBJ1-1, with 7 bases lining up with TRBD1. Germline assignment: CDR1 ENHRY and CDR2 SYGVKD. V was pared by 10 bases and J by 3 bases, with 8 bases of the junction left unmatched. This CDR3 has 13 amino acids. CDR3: CATEQGSDTEAFF. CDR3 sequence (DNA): TGTGCCACGGAACAGGGGTCCGACACTGAAGCTTTCTTT.

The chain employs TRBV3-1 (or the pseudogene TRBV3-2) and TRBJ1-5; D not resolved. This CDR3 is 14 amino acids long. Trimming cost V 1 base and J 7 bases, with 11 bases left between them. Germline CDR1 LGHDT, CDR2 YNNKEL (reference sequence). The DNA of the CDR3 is TGTGCCAGCAGCCAAGGACCCCCGGGACAGCCCCAGCATTTT. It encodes CASSQGPPGQPQHF.

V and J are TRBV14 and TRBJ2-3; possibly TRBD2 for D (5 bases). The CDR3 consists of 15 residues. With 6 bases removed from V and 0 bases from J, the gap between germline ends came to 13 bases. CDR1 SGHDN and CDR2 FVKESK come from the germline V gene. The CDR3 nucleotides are TGTGCCAGCAGAAAAACTAGTAGTAGCACAGATACGCAGTATTTT. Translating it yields CASRKTSSSTDTQYF.

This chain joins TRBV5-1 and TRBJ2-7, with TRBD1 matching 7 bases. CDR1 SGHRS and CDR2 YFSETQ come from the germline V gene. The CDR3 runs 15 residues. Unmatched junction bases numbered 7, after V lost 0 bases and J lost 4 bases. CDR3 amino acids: CASSLALRGPYEQYF. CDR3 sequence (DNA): TGCGCCAGCAGCTTGGCCTTAAGGGGGCCTTACGAGCAGTACTTC.

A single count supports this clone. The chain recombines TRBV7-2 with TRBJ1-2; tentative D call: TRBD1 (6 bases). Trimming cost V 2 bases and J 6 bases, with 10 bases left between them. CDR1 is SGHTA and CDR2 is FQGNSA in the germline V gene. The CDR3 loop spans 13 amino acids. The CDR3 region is CASSLMPGDGYTF. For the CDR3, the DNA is TGTGCCAGCAGCTTAATGCCAGGGGATGGCTACACCTTC. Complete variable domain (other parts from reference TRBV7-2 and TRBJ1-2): GAGVSQSPSNKVTEKGKDVELRCDPISGHTALYWYRQSLGQGLEFLIYFQGNSAPDKSGLPSDRFSAERTGGSVSTLTIQRTQQEDSAVYLCASSLMPGDGYTFGSGTRLTVV.

In nucleotides, the CDR3 is TGTGCCAGCAAAACCGGGACTAGCGGGAATAGGGAGTTCTTC. Amino acids: CASKTGTSGNREFF. The chain carries TRBV28 and TRBJ2-1; 13 bases align to TRBD2. With 7 bases clipped from V and 14 bases from J, the junction kept 11 bases outside the gene matches. CDR1 MDHEN and CDR2 SYDVKM come from the germline V gene. The CDR3 has 14 residues.

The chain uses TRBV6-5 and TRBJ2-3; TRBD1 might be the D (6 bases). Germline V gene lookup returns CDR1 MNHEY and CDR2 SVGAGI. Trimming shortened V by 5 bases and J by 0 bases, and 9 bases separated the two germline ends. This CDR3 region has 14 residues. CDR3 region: CASSTGPSTDTQYF. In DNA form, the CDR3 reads TGTGCCAGCAGTACAGGGCCCAGCACAGATACGCAGTATTTT.

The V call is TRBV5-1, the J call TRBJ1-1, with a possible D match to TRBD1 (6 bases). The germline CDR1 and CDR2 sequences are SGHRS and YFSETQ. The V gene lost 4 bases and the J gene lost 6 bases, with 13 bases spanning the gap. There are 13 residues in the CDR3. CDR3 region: CASSAGTTAEAFF. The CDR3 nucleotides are TGCGCCAGCAGCGCAGGGACAACGGCTGAAGCTTTCTTT.

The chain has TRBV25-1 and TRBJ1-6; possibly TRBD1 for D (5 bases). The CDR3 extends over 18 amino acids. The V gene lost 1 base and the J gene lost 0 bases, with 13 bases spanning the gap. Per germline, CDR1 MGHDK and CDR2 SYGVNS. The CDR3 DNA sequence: TGTGCCAGCAGTGAATGGTCCCAGGGTGGCTCCTATAATTCACCCCTCCACTTT. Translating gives CASSEWSQGGSYNSPLHF.

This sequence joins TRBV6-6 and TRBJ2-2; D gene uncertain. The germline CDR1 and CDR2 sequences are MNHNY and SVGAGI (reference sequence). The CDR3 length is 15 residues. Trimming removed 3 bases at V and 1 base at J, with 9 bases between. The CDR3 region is CASSYLAGNTGELFF. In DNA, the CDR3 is TGTGCCAGCAGTTATTTGGCCGGGAACACCGGGGAGCTGTTTTTT.

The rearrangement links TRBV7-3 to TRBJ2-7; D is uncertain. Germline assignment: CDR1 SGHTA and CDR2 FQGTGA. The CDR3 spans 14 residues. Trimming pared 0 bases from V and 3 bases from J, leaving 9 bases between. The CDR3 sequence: CASSLTSSSYEQYF. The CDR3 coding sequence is TGTGCCAGCAGCTTAACGAGTAGCAGCTACGAGCAGTACTTC.

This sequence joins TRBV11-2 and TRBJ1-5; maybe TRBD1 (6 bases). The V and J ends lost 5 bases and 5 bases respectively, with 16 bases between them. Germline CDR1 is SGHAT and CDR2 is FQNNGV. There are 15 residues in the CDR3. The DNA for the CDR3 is TGTGCCAGCAGCCCACAAAGGGGGGCGGATCAGCCCCAGCATTTT. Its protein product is CASSPQRGADQPQHF.

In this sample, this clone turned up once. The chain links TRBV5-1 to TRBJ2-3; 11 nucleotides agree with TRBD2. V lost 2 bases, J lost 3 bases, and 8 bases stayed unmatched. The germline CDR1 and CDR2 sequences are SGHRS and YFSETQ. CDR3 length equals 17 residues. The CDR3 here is CASSLSSSGRSTDTQYF. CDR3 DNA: TGCGCCAGCAGCTTAAGTTCTAGCGGGAGGTCGACAGATACGCAGTATTTT.

The chain's CDR3 is CAISESRGSNQPQHF. CDR3 bases: TGTGCCATCAGTGAGTCGAGGGGAAGCAATCAGCCCCAGCATTTT. The chain carries TRBV10-3 and TRBJ1-5; maybe TRBD1 (5 bases). The CDR3 totals 15 residues. Germline-derived CDR1 and CDR2 are ENHRY and SYGVKD. V lost 0 bases, J lost 1 base, and 7 bases lay in between.

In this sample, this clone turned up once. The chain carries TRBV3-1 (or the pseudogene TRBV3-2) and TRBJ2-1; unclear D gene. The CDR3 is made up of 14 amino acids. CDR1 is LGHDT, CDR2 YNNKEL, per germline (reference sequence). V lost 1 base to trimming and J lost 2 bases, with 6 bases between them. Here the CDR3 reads CASSQGHPYNEQFF. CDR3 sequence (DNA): TGTGCCAGCAGCCAAGGGCATCCCTACAATGAGCAGTTCTTC.

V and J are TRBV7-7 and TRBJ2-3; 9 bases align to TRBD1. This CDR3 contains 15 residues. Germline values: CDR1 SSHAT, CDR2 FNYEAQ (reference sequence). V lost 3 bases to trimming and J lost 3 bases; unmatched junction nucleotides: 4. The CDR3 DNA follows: TGTGCCAGCAGCTTTGGGACAGGGCCTACAGATACGCAGTATTTT. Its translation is CASSFGTGPTDTQYF.

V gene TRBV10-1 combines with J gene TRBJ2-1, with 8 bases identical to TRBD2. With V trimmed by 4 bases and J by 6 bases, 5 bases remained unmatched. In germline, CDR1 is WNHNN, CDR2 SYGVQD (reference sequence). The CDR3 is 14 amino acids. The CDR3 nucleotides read TGCGCCAGCAGTGCAGCGGGAGATGTCAATGAGCAGTTCTTC. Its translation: CASSAAGDVNEQFF.

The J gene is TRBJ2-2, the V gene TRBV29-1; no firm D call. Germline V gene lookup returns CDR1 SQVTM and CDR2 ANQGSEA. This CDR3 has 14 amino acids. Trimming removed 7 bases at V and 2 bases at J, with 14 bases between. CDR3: CSAQPGQNTGELFF. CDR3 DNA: TGCAGCGCCCAGCCGGGTCAAAACACCGGGGAGCTGTTTTTT.

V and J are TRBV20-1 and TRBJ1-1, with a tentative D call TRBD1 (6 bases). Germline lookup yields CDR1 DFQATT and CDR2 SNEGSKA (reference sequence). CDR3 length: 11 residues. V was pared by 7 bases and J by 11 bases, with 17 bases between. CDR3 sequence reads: CSVDAGVIAFF. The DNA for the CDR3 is TGCAGTGTCGACGCAGGGGTTATTGCTTTCTTT.

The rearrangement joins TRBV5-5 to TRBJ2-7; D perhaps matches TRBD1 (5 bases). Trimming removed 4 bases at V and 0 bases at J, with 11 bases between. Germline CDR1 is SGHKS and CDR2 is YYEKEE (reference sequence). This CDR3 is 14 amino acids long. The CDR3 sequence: CASSPDSISYEQYF. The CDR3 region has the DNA TGTGCCAGCAGCCCCGACAGTATCTCCTACGAGCAGTACTTC.

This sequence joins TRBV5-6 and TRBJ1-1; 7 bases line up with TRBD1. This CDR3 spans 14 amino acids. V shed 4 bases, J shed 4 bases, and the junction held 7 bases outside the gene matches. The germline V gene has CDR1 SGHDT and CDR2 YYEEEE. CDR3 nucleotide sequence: TGTGCCAGCAGCCGAGGAGACAGGGCCACTGAAGCTTTCTTT. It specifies CASSRGDRATEAFF.